This T cell receptor (beta chain) emerged from a study of cytomegalovirus exposure and HLA in healthy donors. The PCR ran on 60 Vbeta and 13 Jbeta primers. Using immunoSEQ multiplex PCR, the repertoire was profiled, and TCRdb retains in-frame clones only, with some absent. Of 150,000 to 200,000 clones listed, approximately 80% were seen once; the top ten hold about 1.1%. The sequenced sample was PBMCs. The clonotype comes from a woman in her thirties or forties in good health and CMV-seronegative.

In DNA, the CDR3 is TGTGCCAGCAGTGAAATTGCCAGCACTGAAGCTTTCTTT. This translates into CASSEIASTEAFF. J is TRBJ1-1 and V is TRBV2, with D unclear. Germline CDR1 reads SNHLY; CDR2 reads FYNNEI. Between the trimmed V and J ends, which lost 2 bases and 4 bases, there was a span of 8 bases. The CDR3 totals 13 residues.